This T cell receptor (beta chain) was identified during a study of T cell changes during pregnancy in multiple sclerosis. This CDR3 contains 15 residues. V lost 6 bases, J lost 4 bases, and 7 bases stayed unmatched. Germline lookup yields CDR1 MDHEN and CDR2 SYDVKM. Some clones are missing from TCRdb's copy, which holds only in-frame ones; the method was immunoSEQ multiplex PCR. The table records some 80,000 clones, about 95% of them present only once. The sequencing here drew on peripheral blood, taken in the second trimester of pregnancy. V and J are TRBV28 and TRBJ2-3; 10 bases line up with TRBD2. This clonotype was obtained from a female donor with multiple sclerosis, enrolled in a pregnancy study. The CDR3 sequence: CASSLAGVYADTQYF. DNA of the CDR3: TGTGCCAGCAGCCTAGCGGGAGTATATGCAGATACGCAGTATTTT.